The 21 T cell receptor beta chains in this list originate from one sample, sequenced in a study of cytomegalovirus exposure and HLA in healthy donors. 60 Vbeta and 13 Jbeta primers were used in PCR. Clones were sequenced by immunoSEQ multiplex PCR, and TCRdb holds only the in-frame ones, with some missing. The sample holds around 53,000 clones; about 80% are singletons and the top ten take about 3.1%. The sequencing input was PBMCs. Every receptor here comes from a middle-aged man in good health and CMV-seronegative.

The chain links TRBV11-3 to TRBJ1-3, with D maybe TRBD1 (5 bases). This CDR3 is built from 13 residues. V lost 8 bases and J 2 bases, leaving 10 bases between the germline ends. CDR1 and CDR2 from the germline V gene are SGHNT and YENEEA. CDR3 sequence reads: CASSGSAGNTIYF. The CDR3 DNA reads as TGTGCCAGCTCAGGGTCCGCTGGAAACACCATATATTTT.

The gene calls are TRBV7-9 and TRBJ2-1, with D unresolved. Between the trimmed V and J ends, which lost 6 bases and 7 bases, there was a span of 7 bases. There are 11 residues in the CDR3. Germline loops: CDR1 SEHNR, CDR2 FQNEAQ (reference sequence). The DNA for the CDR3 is TGTGCCAGCAGACTTAGAAATGAGCAGTTCTTC. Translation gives CASRLRNEQFF.

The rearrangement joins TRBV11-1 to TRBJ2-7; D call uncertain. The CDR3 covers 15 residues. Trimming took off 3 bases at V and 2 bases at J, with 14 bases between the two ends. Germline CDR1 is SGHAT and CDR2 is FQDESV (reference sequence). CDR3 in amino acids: CASSFGDTLTYEQYF. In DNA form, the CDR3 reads TGTGCCAGCAGCTTTGGTGACACCTTAACCTACGAGCAGTACTTC.

The CDR3 region has the DNA TGTGCCAGCAGCTTCACACAGGGCAGCAATGAGCAGTTCTTC. It specifies CASSFTQGSNEQFF. This chain joins TRBV7-9 and TRBJ2-1, with D perhaps matching TRBD1 (6 bases). The CDR3 has 14 amino acids. Germline V CDR1 and CDR2: SEHNR, FQNEAQ (reference sequence). The germline V and J ends were trimmed by 3 bases and 6 bases, with 12 bases remaining between them.

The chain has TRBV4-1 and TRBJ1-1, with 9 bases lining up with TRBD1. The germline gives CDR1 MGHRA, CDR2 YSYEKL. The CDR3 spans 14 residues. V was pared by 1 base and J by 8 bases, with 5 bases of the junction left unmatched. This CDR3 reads CASSQAPGQGEAFF. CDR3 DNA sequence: TGCGCCAGCAGCCAAGCCCCGGGACAGGGAGAAGCTTTCTTT.

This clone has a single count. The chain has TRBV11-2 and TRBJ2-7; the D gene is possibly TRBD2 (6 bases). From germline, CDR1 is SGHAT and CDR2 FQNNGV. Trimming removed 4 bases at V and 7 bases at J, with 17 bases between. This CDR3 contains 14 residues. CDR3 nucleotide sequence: TGTGCCAGCAGCTCCCTATCAGGGACTGGGGAGCAGTACTTC. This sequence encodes CASSSLSGTGEQYF.

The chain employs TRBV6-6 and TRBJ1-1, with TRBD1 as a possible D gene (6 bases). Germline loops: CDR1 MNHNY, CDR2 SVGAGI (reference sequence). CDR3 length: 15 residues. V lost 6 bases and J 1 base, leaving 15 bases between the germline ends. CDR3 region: CASRHPGQTNTEAFF. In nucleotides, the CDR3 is TGTGCCAGCAGACACCCCGGACAGACGAACACTGAAGCTTTCTTT.

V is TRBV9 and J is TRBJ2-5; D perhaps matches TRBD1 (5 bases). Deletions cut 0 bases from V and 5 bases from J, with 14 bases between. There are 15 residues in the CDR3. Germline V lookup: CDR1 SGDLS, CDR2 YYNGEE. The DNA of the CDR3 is TGTGCCAGCAGCGTAGAAGGGGCGCGGTGGGAGACCCAGTACTTC. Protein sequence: CASSVEGARWETQYF.

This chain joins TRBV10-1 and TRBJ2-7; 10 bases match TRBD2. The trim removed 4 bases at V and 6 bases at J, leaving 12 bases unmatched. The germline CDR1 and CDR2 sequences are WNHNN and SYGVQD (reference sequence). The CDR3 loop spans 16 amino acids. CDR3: CASSGQRGGPKGEQYF. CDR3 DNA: TGCGCCAGCAGTGGCCAGCGGGGGGGCCCGAAGGGCGAGCAGTACTTC.

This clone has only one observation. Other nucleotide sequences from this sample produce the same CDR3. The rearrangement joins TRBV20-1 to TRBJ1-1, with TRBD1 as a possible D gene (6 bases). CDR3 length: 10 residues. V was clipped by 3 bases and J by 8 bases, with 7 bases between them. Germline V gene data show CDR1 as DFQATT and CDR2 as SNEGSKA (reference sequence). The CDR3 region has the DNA TGCAGTGCTAGTGACAGGGAAGCTTTCTTT. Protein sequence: CSASDREAFF.

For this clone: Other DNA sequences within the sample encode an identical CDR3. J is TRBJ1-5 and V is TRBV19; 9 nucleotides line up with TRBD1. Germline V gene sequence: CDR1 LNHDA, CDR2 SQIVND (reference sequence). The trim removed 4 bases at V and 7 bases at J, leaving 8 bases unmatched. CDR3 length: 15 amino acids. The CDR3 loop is CASSRGQGVRQPQHF. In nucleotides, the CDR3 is TGTGCCAGTAGTAGGGGACAGGGTGTTCGCCAGCCCCAGCATTTT.

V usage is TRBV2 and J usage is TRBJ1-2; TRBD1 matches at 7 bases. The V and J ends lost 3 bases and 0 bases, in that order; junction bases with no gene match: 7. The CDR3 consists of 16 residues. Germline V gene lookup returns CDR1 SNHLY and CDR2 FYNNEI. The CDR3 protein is CASSEWDSSTNYGYTF. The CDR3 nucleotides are TGTGCCAGCAGTGAGTGGGACAGTTCCACTAACTATGGCTACACCTTC.

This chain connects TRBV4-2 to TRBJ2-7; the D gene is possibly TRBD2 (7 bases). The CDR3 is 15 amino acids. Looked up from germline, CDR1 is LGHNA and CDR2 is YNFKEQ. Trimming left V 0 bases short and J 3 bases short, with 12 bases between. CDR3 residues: CASSQDRGGVYEQYF. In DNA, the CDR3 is TGTGCCAGCAGCCAAGATCGAGGGGGGGTCTACGAGCAGTACTTC.

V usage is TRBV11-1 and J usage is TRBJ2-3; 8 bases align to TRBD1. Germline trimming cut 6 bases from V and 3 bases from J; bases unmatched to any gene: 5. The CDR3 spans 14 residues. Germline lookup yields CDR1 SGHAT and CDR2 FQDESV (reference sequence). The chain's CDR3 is CASRPDRVTDTQYF. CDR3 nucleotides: TGTGCCAGCAGGCCGGACAGGGTGACAGATACGCAGTATTTT.

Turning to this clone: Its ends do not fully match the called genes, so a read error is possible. This chain's CDR3 is CASSQSKASLLHF. As DNA, the CDR3 is TGCGCCAGCAGCCAATCTAAAGCTTCACTCCTCCACTTT. The chain links TRBV4-3 to TRBJ1-6; no clear D. Germline CDR1 LGHNA, CDR2 YSLEER. There are 13 residues in the CDR3.

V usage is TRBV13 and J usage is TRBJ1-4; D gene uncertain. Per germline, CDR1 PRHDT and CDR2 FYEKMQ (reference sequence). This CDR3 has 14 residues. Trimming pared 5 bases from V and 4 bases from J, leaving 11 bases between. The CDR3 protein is CASSLQLDNEKLFF. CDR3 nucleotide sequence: TGTGCCAGCAGCCTACAACTAGATAATGAAAAACTGTTTTTT.

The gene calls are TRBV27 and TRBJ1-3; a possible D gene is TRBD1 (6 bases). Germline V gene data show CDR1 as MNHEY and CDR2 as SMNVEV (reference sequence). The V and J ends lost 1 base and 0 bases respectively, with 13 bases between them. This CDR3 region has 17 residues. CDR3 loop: CASSLFGQGFSGNTIYF. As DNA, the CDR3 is TGTGCCAGCAGTTTATTCGGGCAGGGGTTCTCTGGAAACACCATATATTTT.

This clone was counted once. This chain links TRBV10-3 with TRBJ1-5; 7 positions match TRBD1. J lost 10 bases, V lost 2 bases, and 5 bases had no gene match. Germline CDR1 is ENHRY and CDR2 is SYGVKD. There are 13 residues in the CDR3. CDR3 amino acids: CAISEDREGPQHF. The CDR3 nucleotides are TGTGCCATCAGTGAGGACAGGGAAGGTCCCCAGCATTTT.

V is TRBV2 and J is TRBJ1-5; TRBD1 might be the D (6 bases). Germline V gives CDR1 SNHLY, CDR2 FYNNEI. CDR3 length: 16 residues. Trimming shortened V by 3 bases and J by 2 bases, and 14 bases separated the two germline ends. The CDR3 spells CASSDQGLRGNQPQHF. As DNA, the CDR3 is TGTGCCAGCAGTGACCAGGGGTTGAGGGGCAATCAGCCCCAGCATTTT.

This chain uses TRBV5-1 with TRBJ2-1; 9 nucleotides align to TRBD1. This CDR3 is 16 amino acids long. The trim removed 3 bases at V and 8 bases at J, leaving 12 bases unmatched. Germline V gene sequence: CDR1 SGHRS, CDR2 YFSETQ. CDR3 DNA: TGCGCCAGCAGCTCGAGGGGACAGGGAATGGTCCATGAGCAGTTCTTC. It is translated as CASSSRGQGMVHEQFF.

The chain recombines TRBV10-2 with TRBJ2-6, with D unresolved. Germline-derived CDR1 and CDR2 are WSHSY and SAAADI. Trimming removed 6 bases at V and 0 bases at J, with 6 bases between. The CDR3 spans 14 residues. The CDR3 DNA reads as TGCGCCAGCAGCCCTAACTCTGGGGCCAACGTCCTGACTTTC. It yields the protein CASSPNSGANVLTF.